This T cell receptor (beta chain) was recovered during a study of blood T cell repertoires in COVID-19. V gave up 5 bases and J gave up 3 bases; unmatched junction bases: 10. Germline V CDR1 and CDR2: SGHAT, FQNNGV. There are 15 residues in the CDR3. Method: immunoSEQ multiplex PCR; TCRdb's copy keeps in-frame clones and lacks some. The profile covers some 17,000 clones, with about 88% appearing a single time and about 13% taken by the ten largest. The sample consisted of peripheral blood. The chain combines TRBV11-2 with TRBJ2-7, with 7 bases matching TRBD1. The receptor was isolated from a man in his 60s with active COVID-19. CDR3 protein: CASSPDRAVFYEQYF. The CDR3 DNA reads as TGTGCCAGCAGCCCCGACAGGGCAGTTTTCTACGAGCAGTACTTC.